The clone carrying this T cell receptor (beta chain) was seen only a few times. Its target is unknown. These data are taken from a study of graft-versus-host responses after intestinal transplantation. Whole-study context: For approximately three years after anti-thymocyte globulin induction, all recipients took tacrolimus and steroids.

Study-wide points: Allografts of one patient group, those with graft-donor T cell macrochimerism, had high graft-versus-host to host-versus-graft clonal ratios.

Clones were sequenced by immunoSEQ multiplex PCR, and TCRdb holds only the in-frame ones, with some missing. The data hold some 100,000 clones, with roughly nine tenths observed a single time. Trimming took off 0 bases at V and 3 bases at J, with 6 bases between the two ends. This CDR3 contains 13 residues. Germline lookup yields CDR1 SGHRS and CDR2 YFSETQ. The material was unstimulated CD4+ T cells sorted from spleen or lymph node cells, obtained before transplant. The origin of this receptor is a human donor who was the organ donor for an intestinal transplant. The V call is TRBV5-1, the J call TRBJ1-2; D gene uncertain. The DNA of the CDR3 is TGCGCCAGCAGCTTGGGCCATGACTATGGCTACACCTTC. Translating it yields CASSLGHDYGYTF.